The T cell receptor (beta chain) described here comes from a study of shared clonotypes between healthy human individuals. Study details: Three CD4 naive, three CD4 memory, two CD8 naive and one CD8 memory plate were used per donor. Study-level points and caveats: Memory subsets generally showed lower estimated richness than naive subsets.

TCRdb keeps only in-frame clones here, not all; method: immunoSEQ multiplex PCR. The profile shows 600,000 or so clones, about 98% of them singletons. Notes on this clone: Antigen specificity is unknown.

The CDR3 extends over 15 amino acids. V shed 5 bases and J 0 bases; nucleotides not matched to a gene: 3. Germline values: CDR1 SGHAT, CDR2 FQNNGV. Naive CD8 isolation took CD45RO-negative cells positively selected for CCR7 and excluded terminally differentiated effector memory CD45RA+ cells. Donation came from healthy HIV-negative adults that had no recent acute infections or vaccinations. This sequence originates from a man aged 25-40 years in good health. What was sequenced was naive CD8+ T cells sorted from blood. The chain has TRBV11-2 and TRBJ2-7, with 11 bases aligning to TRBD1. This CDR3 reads CASSRDRGSSYEQYF. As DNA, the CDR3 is TGTGCCAGCAGCCGGGACAGGGGGAGCTCCTACGAGCAGTACTTC. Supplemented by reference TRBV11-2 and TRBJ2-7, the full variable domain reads EAGVAQSPRYKIIEKRQSVAFWCNPISGHATLYWYQQILGQGPKLLIQFQNNGVVDDSQLPKDRFSAERLKGVDSTLKIQPAKLEDSAVYLCASSRDRGSSYEQYFGPGTRLTVT.